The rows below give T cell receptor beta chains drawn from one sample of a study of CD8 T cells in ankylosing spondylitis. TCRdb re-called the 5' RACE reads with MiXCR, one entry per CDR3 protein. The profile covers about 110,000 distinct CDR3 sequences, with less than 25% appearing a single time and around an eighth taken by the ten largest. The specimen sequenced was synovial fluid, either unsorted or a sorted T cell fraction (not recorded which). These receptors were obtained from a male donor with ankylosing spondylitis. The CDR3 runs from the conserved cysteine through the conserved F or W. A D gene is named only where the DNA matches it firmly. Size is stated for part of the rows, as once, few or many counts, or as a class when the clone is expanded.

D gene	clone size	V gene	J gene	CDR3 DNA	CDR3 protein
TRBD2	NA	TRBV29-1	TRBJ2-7	TGCAGCGTTTTAGCCCCCGACGCGGGAGGCTTCCCCTCCTACGAGCAGTACTTC	CSVLAPDAGGFPSYEQYF
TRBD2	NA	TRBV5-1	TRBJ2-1	TGCGCCAGCAGCAGGGGACTAGCGGGAGCAGCGGGGTACTACAATGAGCAGTTCTTC	CASSRGLAGAAGYYNEQFF
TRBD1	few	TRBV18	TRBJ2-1	TGTGCCAGCTCACCCAACCTAACACCGGGACAGGGGGACAATGAGCAGTTCTTC	CASSPNLTPGQGDNEQFF
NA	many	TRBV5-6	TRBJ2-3	TGTGCCAGCAGCTTGGGGAGGGTTGATACGCAGTATTTT	CASSLGRVDTQYF
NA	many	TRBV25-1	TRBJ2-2	TGTGCCAGCAGTGAATCAGATGGGACCTACACCGGGGAGCTGTTTTTT	CASSESDGTYTGELFF
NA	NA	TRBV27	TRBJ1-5	TGTGCCAGCTCGACAGCGAATCAGCCCCAGCATTTT	CASSTANQPQHF
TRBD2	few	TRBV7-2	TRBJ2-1	TGTGCCAGCAGCTTAGGGGGGACTAGTTACCCGAACAATGAGCAGTTCTTC	CASSLGGTSYPNNEQFF
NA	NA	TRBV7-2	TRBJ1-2	TGTGCCAGCAGCTTAGAGGCCACTCTCTATGGCTACACCTTC	CASSLEATLYGYTF
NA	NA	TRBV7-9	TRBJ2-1	TGTGCCAGCAGCTTAAGCGCCGAGCAGTTCTTC	CASSLSAEQFF
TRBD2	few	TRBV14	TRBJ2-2	TGTGCCAGCAGGAAAGCGGGAGGCACCGGGGAGCTGTTTTTT	CASRKAGGTGELFF
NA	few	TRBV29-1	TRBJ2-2	TGCAGCGTTTACAGGGGAGGGAACACCGGGGAGCTGTTTTTT	CSVYRGGNTGELFF
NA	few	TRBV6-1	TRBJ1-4	TGTGCCAGCAAATCGAACAGGGCAACTAATGAAAAACTGTTTTTT	CASKSNRATNEKLFF
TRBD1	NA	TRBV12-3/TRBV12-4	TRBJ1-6	TGTGCCAGCACCCTGACAGGGGCCTATAATTCACCCCTCCACTTT	CASTLTGAYNSPLHF
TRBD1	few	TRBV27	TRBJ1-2	TGTGCCAGCAGTTTATCGGCCGGACAGGGGAACTATGGCTACACCTTC	CASSLSAGQGNYGYTF
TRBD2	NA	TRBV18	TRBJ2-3	TGTGCCAGCTCACCGCGGGGAGGGACAGATACGCAGTATTTT	CASSPRGGTDTQYF
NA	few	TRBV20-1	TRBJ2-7	TGCAGTGCTTTCTCGGACGGGAGCTCCTACGAGCAGTACTTC	CSAFSDGSSYEQYF
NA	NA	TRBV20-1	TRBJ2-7	TGCAGTGCTAATCCGGGTAGGACCTACGAGCAGTACTTC	CSANPGRTYEQYF
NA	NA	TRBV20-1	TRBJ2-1	TGCAGTGCTAGACCCCCGGGTAGCTCCTACAATGAGCAGTTCTTC	CSARPPGSSYNEQFF
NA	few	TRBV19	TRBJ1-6	TGTGCCAGTAGTTATACCTCGGACCGCGCCGGGAATTCACCCCTCCACTTT	CASSYTSDRAGNSPLHF
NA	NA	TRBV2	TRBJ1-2	TGTGCCAGCAGAGCCGGGACACCAGGCTACACCTTC	CASRAGTPGYTF
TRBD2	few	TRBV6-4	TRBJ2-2	TGTGCCAGCAGTGATCTAGCGGGAGTAAACACCGGGGAGCTGTTTTTT	CASSDLAGVNTGELFF
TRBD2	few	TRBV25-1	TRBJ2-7	TGTGCCAGCAGTGAATCCGGACTAGCGGGAAGGCAGTACTTC	CASSESGLAGRQYF
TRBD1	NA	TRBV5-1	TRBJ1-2	TGCGCCAGCAGCTTGAAAGGGGCAGGGGGCTGGGTTGGCTACACCTTC	CASSLKGAGGWVGYTF
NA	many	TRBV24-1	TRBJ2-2	TGTGCCACCAGTGACAGACAGCTGAACACCGGGGAGCTGTTTTTT	CATSDRQLNTGELFF
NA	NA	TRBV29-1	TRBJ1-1	TGCAGCGTACTGACCCGGACAGTGAACACTGAAGCTTTCTTT	CSVLTRTVNTEAFF
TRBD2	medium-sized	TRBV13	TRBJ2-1	TGTGCCAGCAGCCCGGGGACTAGTGGATCCAGAGAGCAGTTCTTC	CASSPGTSGSREQFF
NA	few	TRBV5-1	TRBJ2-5	TGCGCCAGCAGCAGCCAGGGGGGCGCGAGGGAGACCCAGTACTTC	CASSSQGGARETQYF
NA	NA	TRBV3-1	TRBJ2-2	TGTGCCAGCAGCCAGGCCGGAGCCAACACCGGGGAGCTGTTTTTT	CASSQAGANTGELFF
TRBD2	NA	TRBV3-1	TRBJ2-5	TGTGCCAGCAGCCATAAGCTAGCGGTACAAGAGACCCAGTACTTC	CASSHKLAVQETQYF
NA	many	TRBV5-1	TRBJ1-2	TGCGCCAGCAGCCCCACCGGGGAAGGCTATGGCTACACCTTC	CASSPTGEGYGYTF
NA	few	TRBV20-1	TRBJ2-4	TGCAGTGCTAGAGACAGGGTAATAAAAAACATTCAGTACTTC	CSARDRVIKNIQYF
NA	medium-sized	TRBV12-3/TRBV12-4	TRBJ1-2	TGTGCCAGCAGTTTCAGTGGCTATGGCTACACCTTC	CASSFSGYGYTF
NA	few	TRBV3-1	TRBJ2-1	TGTGCCAGCAGCCAAGTTCTGACGCGAGATGAGCAGTTCTTC	CASSQVLTRDEQFF
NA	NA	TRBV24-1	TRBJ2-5	TGTGCCACCAGTGATTTCAGGGAGGAGACCCAGTACTTC	CATSDFREETQYF
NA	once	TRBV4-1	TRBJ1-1	TGCGCCAGCAGCCAGAGGTCAAACACTGAAGCTTTCTTT	CASSQRSNTEAFF
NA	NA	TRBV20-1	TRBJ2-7	TGCAGTGCTAGCGGGAGCTTGGGTGAGCAGTACTTC	CSASGSLGEQYF
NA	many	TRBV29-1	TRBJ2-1	TGCAGCGTTGAGGCTCCCTACAATGAGCAGTTCTTC	CSVEAPYNEQFF
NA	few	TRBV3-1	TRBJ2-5	TGTGCCAGCAGCCAAGTCGTGCTTCGAGGGGAGACCCAGTACTTC	CASSQVVLRGETQYF
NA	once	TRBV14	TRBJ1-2	TGTGCCAGCAGCCTCAGAGGGTGGCATGGCTACACCTTC	CASSLRGWHGYTF
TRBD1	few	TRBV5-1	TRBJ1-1	TGCGCCAGCAGCCCCCGACAGGGTGCTTTGAGCACTGAAGCTTTCTTT	CASSPRQGALSTEAFF
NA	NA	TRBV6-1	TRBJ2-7	TGTGCCAGCAGTGAAGCCCCCGGGAATGCGGGGTACGAGCAGTACTTC	CASSEAPGNAGYEQYF
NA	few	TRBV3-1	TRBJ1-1	TGTGCCAGCAGCCTCCTGGGGGTTGGTGAAGCTTTCTTT	CASSLLGVGEAFF
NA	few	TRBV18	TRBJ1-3	TGTGCCAGCTCCCGAGAGGGAGGAAACACCATATATTTT	CASSREGGNTIYF
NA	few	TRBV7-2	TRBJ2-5	TGTGCCAGCAGCCGCGGACATTCCGGGGAGACCCAGTACTTC	CASSRGHSGETQYF
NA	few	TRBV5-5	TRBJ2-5	TGTGCCAGCAGCTCGTCCCGGGACATAGCGGAGACCCAGTACTTC	CASSSSRDIAETQYF
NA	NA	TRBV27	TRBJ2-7	TGTGCCAGCAGGACAGAGGGCTTCGAGTCCTACGAGCAGTACTTC	CASRTEGFESYEQYF
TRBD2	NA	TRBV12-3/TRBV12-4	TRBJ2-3	TGTGCCAGCAGTTATGGGAGGGCCTCGATAGATACGCAGTATTTT	CASSYGRASIDTQYF
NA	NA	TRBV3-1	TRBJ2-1	TGTGCCAGCAGCCAAGTAGGTTTATACAATGAGCAGTTCTTC	CASSQVGLYNEQFF